This T cell receptor (beta chain) was identified in a study of shared clonotypes between healthy human individuals. Study-wide findings and caveats: Researchers found naive subsets generally carried larger estimated richness than memory subsets.

Trimming cost V 2 bases and J 6 bases, with 8 bases left between them. CDR3 length equals 12 residues. Per the germline V gene, CDR1 is MDHEN and CDR2 is SYDVKM. Turning to this clone: Its specificity is not known.

Replicate PCRs for sorted subsets used around 190 ng DNA; this equaled tens of thousands of T cell genomes. As processed by the authors: Junction-only sequences without quality scores came from ImmunoSEQ, so filtering differed. The method was immunoSEQ multiplex PCR; TCRdb's version includes in-frame clones alone and lacks a portion of them. The V and J calls and clone size are taken from that table; D and trimming were inferred from the DNA. The sample has around 510,000 clones; roughly 95% are singletons. The gene calls are TRBV28 and TRBJ2-7; D gene unclear. This receptor was obtained from a woman aged 25 to 39 in good health. The sample taken for sequencing was naive CD4+ T cells sorted from blood. Indicated subset: CD45RA+ positively selected. CDR3 protein: CASSLRSGEQYF. In DNA form, the CDR3 reads TGTGCCAGCAGTTTACGTTCCGGCGAGCAGTACTTC.